The 24 T cell receptor beta chains below were found in one sample sequenced in a study of OX40 agonist ivuxolimab in advanced cancers. TCRdb keeps only in-frame clones here, not all; method: immunoSEQ multiplex PCR. Found here are tens of thousands of clones, less than 90% of them singletons; the top ten hold under 1.1%. The sample was CD4+ or CD8+ T cells sorted from blood, taken in a trial of the OX40 agonist ivuxolimab. The source is an adult with an advanced solid tumor such as melanoma, head and neck, liver or kidney cancer.

The CDR3 protein is CAIRTNSGGGTDTQYF. CDR3 sequence (DNA): TGTGCCATCAGGACGAATAGCGGGGGCGGCACAGATACGCAGTATTTT. The gene calls are TRBV10-3 and TRBJ2-3, with TRBD2 matching 9 bases. The CDR3 consists of 16 residues. Unmatched junction bases numbered 8, after V lost 6 bases and J lost 1 base. Per germline, CDR1 ENHRY and CDR2 SYGVKD.

The rearrangement joins TRBV12-5 to TRBJ2-1, with D uncertain. Germline V gives CDR1 LGHNT, CDR2 FRNRAP. V lost 1 base and J lost 8, with 15 bases in between. The CDR3 spans 15 residues. CDR3 in amino acids: CASGLGAAPGDEQFF. CDR3 sequence (DNA): TGTGCTAGTGGTTTGGGGGCGGCACCCGGAGATGAGCAGTTCTTC.

This clone was recorded a few times. The chain has TRBV28 and TRBJ2-7, with a possible D match to TRBD2 (6 bases). Germline CDR1 reads MDHEN; CDR2 reads SYDVKM. The CDR3 is 12 residues long. Trimming removed 6 bases from V and 2 bases from J, with 8 bases in between. The DNA of the CDR3 is TGTGCCAGCAGCGGGAGTCCCTACGAGCAGTACTTC. Protein product: CASSGSPYEQYF.

The gene calls are TRBV7-8 and TRBJ1-5, with D possibly being TRBD1 (6 bases). Trimming left V 3 bases short and J 0 bases short, with 15 bases between. Germline V CDR1 and CDR2: SGHVS, FQNEAQ. This CDR3 has 17 residues. Here the CDR3 reads CASSFAGASYSNQPQHF. DNA for the CDR3: TGTGCCAGCAGCTTCGCAGGGGCGTCCTATAGCAATCAGCCCCAGCATTTT.

DNA for the CDR3: TGTGCCAGCAGCTTAGTAGTAGGGACTTCCTACGAGCAGTACTTC. Translating gives CASSLVVGTSYEQYF. The chain couples TRBV7-2 to TRBJ2-7; possible D gene TRBD2, 6 bases. Germline lookup yields CDR1 SGHTA and CDR2 FQGNSA. Trimming pared 1 base from V and 1 base from J, leaving 11 bases between. This CDR3 spans 15 amino acids.

The chain links TRBV7-9 to TRBJ1-2; D gene uncertain. From germline, CDR1 is SEHNR and CDR2 FQNEAQ (reference sequence). CDR3 length: 12 amino acids. V lost 10 bases to trimming and J lost 4 bases, with 13 bases between them. The DNA of the CDR3 is TGTGCCATCGGCTGGCAGACCTATGGCTACACCTTC. Residues: CAIGWQTYGYTF.

J is TRBJ1-1 and V is TRBV11-2, with D unclear. The CDR3 loop spans 12 amino acids. Trimming took off 4 bases at V and 5 bases at J, with 8 bases between the two ends. The V gene's germline CDR1 is SGHAT and CDR2 FQNNGV. The CDR3 coding sequence is TGTGCCAGCAGCTCCGGGTGGACTGAAGCTTTCTTT. Translated: CASSSGWTEAFF.

V gene TRBV10-1 combines with J gene TRBJ2-7; tentatively, D is TRBD1 (6 bases). Germline V gene sequence: CDR1 WNHNN, CDR2 SYGVQD (reference sequence). The CDR3 is made up of 13 amino acids. V was clipped by 5 bases and J by 5 bases, with 13 bases between them. Here the CDR3 DNA reads TGCGCCAGCAGTCCCGGACAGTACAACGAGCAGTACTTC. It translates to CASSPGQYNEQYF.

This chain connects TRBV6-5 to TRBJ1-6; D not resolved. The CDR3 consists of 12 residues. CDR1 MNHEY and CDR2 SVGAGI come from the germline V gene. V lost 7 bases and J 4 bases, leaving 5 bases between the germline ends. The CDR3 coding sequence is TGTGCCAGCACAGCTTATAATTCACCCCTCCACTTT. It encodes CASTAYNSPLHF.

The CDR3 DNA reads TGTGCCAGCAGTGATACGAGGGGCTTTCAGCCCCAGCATTTT. It encodes CASSDTRGFQPQHF. The chain recombines TRBV6-1 with TRBJ1-5; D possibly corresponds to TRBD1 (5 bases). The CDR3 is 14 residues long. Germline CDR1 MNHNS, CDR2 SASEGT. The germline V and J ends were trimmed by 3 bases and 6 bases, with 12 bases remaining between them.

The V gene is TRBV18, the J gene TRBJ1-1; D gene ambiguous. Germline CDR1 is KGHSH and CDR2 is LQKENI. The ends were cut back, 6 bases at V and 3 bases at J, with 5 bases in the middle. The CDR3 covers 11 residues. In nucleotides, the CDR3 is TGTGCCAGCTCCAGTGACACTGAAGCTTTCTTT. This codes for CASSSDTEAFF.

The V and J genes are TRBV30 and TRBJ2-5; D remains ambiguous. The CDR3 totals 9 residues. Trimming pared 7 bases from V and 5 bases from J, leaving 5 bases between. CDR1 is GTSNPN and CDR2 is SVGIG in the germline V gene (reference sequence). CDR3 sequence: CAFGETQYF. The CDR3 bases are TGTGCCTTTGGTGAGACCCAGTACTTC.

Only one count was recorded for this clone. This chain uses TRBV2 with TRBJ2-7, with D unclear. CDR3 length: 11 amino acids. V lost 6 bases and J 5 bases, leaving 8 bases between the germline ends. Germline CDR1 is SNHLY and CDR2 is FYNNEI. As DNA, the CDR3 is TGTGCCAGCAGAAACTTTGACGAGCAGTACTTC. This translates into CASRNFDEQYF.

The sample holds one count of this clone. V gene TRBV5-1 combines with J gene TRBJ2-3; 9 bases align to TRBD2. With 0 bases clipped from V and 2 bases from J, the junction kept 4 bases outside the gene matches. In germline, CDR1 is SGHRS, CDR2 YFSETQ. This CDR3 region has 16 residues. As DNA, the CDR3 is TGCGCCAGCAGCTTGGGACTAGCGGAACTCACAGATACGCAGTATTTT. Translated: CASSLGLAELTDTQYF.

The genes are TRBV28 and TRBJ1-2; 9 positions agree with TRBD1. There are 14 residues in the CDR3. V lost 6 bases, J lost 12 bases, and 14 bases stayed unmatched. Per the germline V gene, CDR1 is MDHEN and CDR2 is SYDVKM. The CDR3 reads CASSTDSGTGTHTF. The CDR3 nucleotides are TGTGCCAGCAGCACAGATTCCGGGACAGGGACACACACCTTC.

The rearrangement links TRBV11-3 to TRBJ2-7, with TRBD1 as a possible D gene (6 bases). The germline V and J ends were trimmed by 0 bases and 3 bases, with 12 bases remaining between them. Germline V gives CDR1 SGHNT, CDR2 YENEEA. This CDR3 region has 15 residues. The CDR3 sequence is CASSLDDRNGYEQYF. The CDR3 bases are TGTGCCAGCAGCTTAGATGACAGGAACGGCTACGAGCAGTACTTC.

The chain uses TRBV5-6 and TRBJ1-4; tentative D call: TRBD1 (5 bases). Trimming stripped 0 bases from V and 2 bases from J, with 5 bases between. This CDR3 region has 14 residues. Germline V lookup: CDR1 SGHDT, CDR2 YYEEEE. This chain's CDR3 is CASSLGQTNEKLFF. CDR3 DNA sequence: TGTGCCAGCAGCTTGGGACAGACTAATGAAAAACTGTTTTTT.

This clone was observed once. The V gene is TRBV6-1, the J gene TRBJ1-5; 9 bases fit TRBD1. The length of the CDR3 is 14 residues. Germline trimming cut 3 bases from V and 7 bases from J; bases unmatched to any gene: 4. The germline CDR1 and CDR2 sequences are MNHNS and SASEGT. The CDR3 region has the DNA TGTGCCAGCAGTGACACAGGGGGCAGGCAGCCCCAGCATTTT. This encodes CASSDTGGRQPQHF.

The CDR3 nucleotides read TGCAGCGTTCGGACAGCTAATGAAAAACTGTTTTTT. Translated, it gives CSVRTANEKLFF. V is TRBV29-1 and J is TRBJ1-4; maybe TRBD1 (6 bases). The germline gives CDR1 SQVTM, CDR2 ANQGSEA. V lost 5 bases and J 3 bases, leaving 7 bases between the germline ends. The CDR3 covers 12 residues.

The rearrangement joins TRBV5-1 to TRBJ1-3; D not certain. The germline V gene has CDR1 SGHRS and CDR2 YFSETQ. The CDR3 is made up of 13 amino acids. V lost 3 bases and J 0 bases, leaving 4 bases between the germline ends. This CDR3 is CASSSDSGNTIYF. The DNA for the CDR3 is TGCGCCAGCAGCTCAGACTCTGGAAACACCATATATTTT.

The chain couples TRBV7-2 to TRBJ1-2, with 8 bases matching TRBD1. CDR3 size: 16 residues. Germline CDR1 is SGHTA and CDR2 is FQGNSA. With 4 bases clipped from V and 0 bases from J, the junction kept 7 bases outside the gene matches. CDR3 bases: TGTGCCAGCAGCTGGGGACAGGTGACTTCTAACTATGGCTACACCTTC. As protein: CASSWGQVTSNYGYTF.

The V call is TRBV28, the J call TRBJ1-4, with D uncertain. Germline CDR1 reads MDHEN; CDR2 reads SYDVKM. The CDR3 extends over 12 amino acids. The V end was cut by 2 bases, the J end by 6 bases, with 4 bases between. Written as DNA, the CDR3 is TGTGCCAGCAGTTTAAGCCATGAAAAACTGTTTTTT. It translates to CASSLSHEKLFF.

The J gene is TRBJ2-4, the V gene TRBV19; D is possibly TRBD1 (5 bases). The germline gives CDR1 LNHDA, CDR2 SQIVND (reference sequence). V gave up 3 bases and J gave up 7 bases, with 10 bases separating them. The CDR3 runs to 13 residues. CDR3 DNA: TGTGCCAGTAGTATGGGGCTAGTGAACATTCAGTACTTC. The encoded protein is CASSMGLVNIQYF.

The chain uses TRBV19 and TRBJ2-4, with 10 bases matching TRBD2. This CDR3 is built from 17 residues. Germline lookup yields CDR1 LNHDA and CDR2 SQIVND (reference sequence). The J segment lost 6 bases and the V segment lost 0 bases, leaving 8 bases of the junction unmatched. Written as DNA, the CDR3 is TGTGCCAGTAGTATAGAACTAGCGGGGATTCTGGGAAACATTCAGTACTTC. Its protein product is CASSIELAGILGNIQYF.